This T cell receptor (beta chain) stems from a study of cytomegalovirus exposure and HLA in healthy donors. This clone appeared a single time. 60 Vbeta and 13 Jbeta primers were used in PCR. The repertoire was sequenced with immunoSEQ multiplex PCR; TCRdb's copy has only in-frame clones and lacks some. This sample yields approximately 150,000 clones, of which around 80% are seen a single time; about 4.8% belongs to the top ten. The J segment lost 8 bases and the V segment lost 7 bases, leaving 13 bases of the junction unmatched. The CDR3 extends over 15 amino acids. In germline, CDR1 is LNHDA, CDR2 SQIVND (reference sequence). Among the donors, all were healthy bone marrow donors.

This chain connects TRBV19 to TRBJ1-1; 10 bases align to TRBD1. The sequence was collected from a man aged 25-40 years in good health and CMV-seronegative. Sequenced material: PBMCs. CDR3 DNA sequence: TGTGCCAGTACCCGCACCCTAGGGACAGGGGCCGAAGCTTTCTTT. Translated: CASTRTLGTGAEAFF.